One sample yielded the 17 T cell receptor beta chains listed below, sequenced in a study of blood T cell repertoires in COVID-19. Assay: immunoSEQ multiplex PCR; the TCRdb copy retains only in-frame clones and omits some. The sample carries around 200,000 clones, 85% to 90% recorded once. Specimen: peripheral blood. The receptors here all came from a person aged 70 to 80 with COVID-19, enrolled during active disease.

This chain connects TRBV29-1 to TRBJ1-1, with TRBD1 matching 8 bases. V lost 7 bases, J lost 4 bases, and 5 bases stayed unmatched. Germline V gene sequence: CDR1 SQVTM, CDR2 ANQGSEA. The CDR3 loop spans 12 amino acids. The CDR3: CSEGQVSTEAFF. In nucleotides, the CDR3 is TGCAGCGAGGGACAGGTCAGCACTGAAGCTTTCTTT.

The chain has TRBV7-3 and TRBJ2-7, with unresolved D. Germline-derived CDR1 and CDR2 are SGHTA and FQGTGA. Trimming removed 1 base from V and 3 bases from J, with 13 bases in between. The CDR3 runs to 15 residues. CDR3 loop: CASSLNPGSHYEQYF. The CDR3 nucleotides read TGTGCCAGCAGCTTAAACCCAGGATCGCACTACGAGCAGTACTTC. Variable domain in full (rest from reference TRBV7-3 and TRBJ2-7): GAGVSQTPSNKVTEKGKYVELRCDPISGHTALYWYRQSLGQGPEFLIYFQGTGAADDSGLPNDRFFAVRPEGSVSTLKIQRTERGDSAVYLCASSLNPGSHYEQYFGPGTRLTVT.

The CDR3 spells CASSLGDSYSGNTIYF. The CDR3, as DNA: TGTGCCAGCAGCCTCGGGGACTCCTACTCTGGAAACACCATATATTTT. This chain joins TRBV9 and TRBJ1-3; D may be TRBD1 (5 bases). Germline V gives CDR1 SGDLS, CDR2 YYNGEE. V was clipped by 4 bases and J by 0 bases, with 14 bases between them. The length of the CDR3 is 16 residues. Full variable domain (missing parts from reference TRBV9 and TRBJ1-3): DSGVTQTPKHLITATGQRVTLRCSPRSGDLSVYWYQQSLDQGLQFLIQYYNGEERAKGNILERFSAQQFPDLHSELNLSSLELGDSALYFCASSLGDSYSGNTIYFGEGSWLTVV.

In DNA, the CDR3 is TGTGCCAGCAGTCCAGGGGGTGAGCAGTTCTTC. Translation gives CASSPGGEQFF. The J gene is TRBJ2-1, the V gene TRBV12-3 or TRBV12-4; TRBD1 aligns across 7 bases. The junction had 1 base not matched to a gene; V was cut back by 5 bases and J by 9 bases. The CDR3 covers 11 residues.

The chain carries TRBV6-2 or TRBV6-3 and TRBJ2-5; D remains unclear. CDR1 and CDR2 from the germline V gene are MNHEY and SVGEGT. The ends were cut back, 6 bases at V and 3 bases at J, with 5 bases in the middle. The CDR3 runs to 11 residues. CDR3: CASSEEETQYF. The CDR3 DNA sequence: TGTGCCAGCAGCGAGGAAGAGACCCAGTACTTC.

The rearrangement uses TRBV5-1 and TRBJ2-1, with 9 nucleotides matching TRBD2. Unmatched junction bases numbered 9, after V lost 8 bases and J lost 3 bases. From germline, CDR1 is SGHRS and CDR2 YFSETQ. The CDR3 covers 15 residues. CDR3 protein: CASGAGGPIYNEQFF. The DNA of the CDR3 is TGCGCCAGTGGAGCGGGAGGTCCTATCTACAATGAGCAGTTCTTC.

This clone was detected only once. The sample holds other DNA sequences that translate to the same CDR3. V gene TRBV11-3 combines with J gene TRBJ2-3; 7 bases match TRBD2. CDR1 is SGHNT, CDR2 YENEEA, per germline. The CDR3 spans 16 residues. The V gene end was trimmed by 3 bases and the J gene end by 1 base; junction bases not matched to a gene: 7. CDR3 sequence reads: CASSLGGLAGTDTQYF. CDR3 coding DNA: TGTGCCAGCAGCTTGGGGGGTCTAGCGGGCACAGATACGCAGTATTTT.

The J gene is TRBJ2-5, the V gene TRBV2; 8 bases agree with TRBD1. The CDR3 consists of 11 residues. CDR1 and CDR2 (germline): SNHLY, FYNNEI. The CDR3: CDPQGGTTQYF. CDR3 sequence (DNA): TGTGACCCACAGGGGGGTACGACCCAGTACTTC.

As concerns this clone: Within the sample, other DNA sequences also encode this same CDR3. The chain joins TRBV27 to TRBJ1-5; a weak D match, TRBD1 (6 bases). Germline loops: CDR1 MNHEY, CDR2 SMNVEV (reference sequence). Between the trimmed V and J ends, which lost 3 bases and 4 bases, there was a span of 7 bases. The CDR3 has 13 residues. The CDR3 DNA sequence: TGTGCCAGCAGTTTGAGGGGGAATCAGCCCCAGCATTTT. Its translation: CASSLRGNQPQHF.

This chain connects TRBV9 to TRBJ1-2; D not resolved. This CDR3 has 12 residues. The germline V and J ends were trimmed by 5 bases and 7 bases, with 12 bases remaining between them. Germline V gene sequence: CDR1 SGDLS, CDR2 YYNGEE. The CDR3 loop is CASRRESGGYTF. CDR3 DNA sequence: TGTGCCAGCAGAAGGGAAAGCGGTGGCTACACCTTC.

This sequence joins TRBV6-7 and TRBJ2-1; 9 nucleotides line up with TRBD2. TRBV6-7 is given ORF status, its function remaining uncertain. This CDR3 has 18 residues. V shed 0 bases, J shed 12 bases, and the junction held 18 bases outside the gene matches. CDR3: CASSYSILWVAGAKGQFF. Written as DNA, the CDR3 is TGTGCCAGCAGTTACTCGATTTTGTGGGTAGCGGGAGCTAAGGGGCAGTTCTTC.

This clone was observed a single time. The V and J genes are TRBV30 and TRBJ2-3; D is unresolved. The CDR3 is 13 amino acids. The V gene's germline CDR1 is GTSNPN and CDR2 SVGIG (reference sequence). Trimming took 7 bases from V and 3 from J, leaving 14 bases between them. CDR3 DNA: TGTGCCTACATAGCCCTAGTTACAGATACGCAGTATTTT. Protein sequence: CAYIALVTDTQYF.

This rearrangement joins TRBV5-1 to TRBJ2-3, with 7 nucleotides matching TRBD1. CDR1 and CDR2 from the germline V gene are SGHRS and YFSETQ. The trim removed 1 base at V and 5 bases at J, leaving 4 bases unmatched. The CDR3 extends over 14 amino acids. In DNA form, the CDR3 reads TGCGCCAGCAGCTTGAGACAGGGCCTAGATACGCAGTATTTT. Translated, it gives CASSLRQGLDTQYF.

V gene TRBV6-5 combines with J gene TRBJ1-2; 8 nucleotides match TRBD1. Germline CDR1 MNHEY, CDR2 SVGAGI. This CDR3 contains 15 residues. The junction had 12 bases not matched to a gene; V was cut back by 11 bases and J by 1 base. The CDR3: CACKAPGQDNYGYTF. CDR3 DNA sequence: TGTGCCTGTAAGGCCCCGGGACAGGATAACTATGGCTACACCTTC.

J is TRBJ1-2 and V is TRBV28; 8 nucleotides agree with TRBD1. After removal of 1 base from V and 6 bases from J, the junction contained 7 bases not matched to a gene. Per germline, CDR1 MDHEN and CDR2 SYDVKM. This CDR3 has 15 residues. In DNA form, the CDR3 reads TGTGCCAGCAGTTTATCAGGGGGCGCGAAGGATGGCTACACCTTC. Protein sequence: CASSLSGGAKDGYTF.

The rearrangement joins TRBV19 to TRBJ2-2; 7 bases line up with TRBD1. Germline V gene lookup returns CDR1 LNHDA and CDR2 SQIVND (reference sequence). The CDR3 spans 16 residues. V shed 6 bases and J 1 base; nucleotides not matched to a gene: 8. In DNA form, the CDR3 reads TGTGCCAGTAGCGATAGAGACAGGGTGAACACCGGGGAGCTGTTTTTT. Translation gives CASSDRDRVNTGELFF. The full variable domain, completed using reference TRBV19 and TRBJ2-2, is DGGITQSPKYLFRKEGQNVTLSCEQNLNHDAMYWYRQDPGQGLRLIYYSQIVNDFQKGDIAEGYSVSREKKESFPLTVTSAQKNPTAFYLCASSDRDRVNTGELFFGEGSRLTVL.

This sequence joins TRBV7-9 and TRBJ1-4; 9 bases are shared with TRBD1. The V segment lost 2 bases and the J segment 5 bases; nucleotides outside the gene matches: 6. There are 16 residues in the CDR3. Per germline, CDR1 SEHNR and CDR2 FQNEAQ (reference sequence). CDR3 DNA sequence: TGTGCCAGCAGCTTATTCAGGGGGACAGGGAATGAAAAACTGTTTTTT. This sequence encodes CASSLFRGTGNEKLFF.